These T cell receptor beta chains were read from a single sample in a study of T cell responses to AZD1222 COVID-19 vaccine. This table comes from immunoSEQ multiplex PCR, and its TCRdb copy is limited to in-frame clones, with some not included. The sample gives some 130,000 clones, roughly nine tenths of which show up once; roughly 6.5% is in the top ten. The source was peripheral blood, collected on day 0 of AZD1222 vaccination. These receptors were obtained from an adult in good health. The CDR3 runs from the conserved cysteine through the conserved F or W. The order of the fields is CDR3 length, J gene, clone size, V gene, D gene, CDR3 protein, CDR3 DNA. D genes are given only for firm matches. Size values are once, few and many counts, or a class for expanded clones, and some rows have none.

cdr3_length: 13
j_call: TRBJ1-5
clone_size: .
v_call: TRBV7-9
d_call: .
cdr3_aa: CATDDTSGQPQHF
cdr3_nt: TGTGCCACCGACGACACCTCGGGACAGCCCCAGCATTTT

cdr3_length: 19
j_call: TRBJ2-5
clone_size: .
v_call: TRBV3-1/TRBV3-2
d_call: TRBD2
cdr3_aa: CASSQVGLAGEAYQETQYF
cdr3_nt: TGTGCCAGCAGCCAAGTCGGACTAGCGGGGGAGGCTTACCAAGAGACCCAGTACTTC

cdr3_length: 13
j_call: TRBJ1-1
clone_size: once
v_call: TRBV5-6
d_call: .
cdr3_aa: CASSLGTTTEAFF
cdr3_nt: TGTGCCAGCAGCTTGGGGACAACGACTGAAGCTTTCTTT

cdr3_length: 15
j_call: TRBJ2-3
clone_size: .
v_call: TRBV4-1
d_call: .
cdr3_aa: CASSQQGEDTDTQYF
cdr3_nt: TGCGCCAGCAGCCAACAGGGGGAGGACACAGATACGCAGTATTTT

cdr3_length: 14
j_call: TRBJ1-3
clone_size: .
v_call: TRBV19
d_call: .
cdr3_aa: CASSEWGSGNTIYF
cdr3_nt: TGTGCCAGTAGTGAATGGGGCTCTGGAAACACCATATATTTT

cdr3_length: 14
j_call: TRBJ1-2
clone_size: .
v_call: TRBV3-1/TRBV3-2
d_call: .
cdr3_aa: CASSHHVRADGYTF
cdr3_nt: TGTGCCAGCAGCCATCATGTCAGGGCTGATGGCTACACCTTC

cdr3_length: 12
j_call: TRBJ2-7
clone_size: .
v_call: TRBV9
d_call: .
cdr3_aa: CASSVSSNEQYF
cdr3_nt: TGTGCCAGCAGCGTATCGTCGAACGAGCAGTACTTC

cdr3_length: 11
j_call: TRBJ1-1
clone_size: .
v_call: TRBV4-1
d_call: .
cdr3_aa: CARGVNTEAFF
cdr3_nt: TGCGCCAGGGGGGTTAACACTGAAGCTTTCTTT

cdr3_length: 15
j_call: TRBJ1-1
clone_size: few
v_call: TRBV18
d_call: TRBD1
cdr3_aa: CASSPSDRANTEAFF
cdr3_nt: TGTGCCAGCTCACCATCGGACAGGGCAAACACTGAAGCTTTCTTT

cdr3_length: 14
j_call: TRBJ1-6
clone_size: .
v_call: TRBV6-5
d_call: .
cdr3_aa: CASRMDGLGSPLHF
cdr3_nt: TGTGCCAGCAGGATGGACGGCCTGGGATCACCCCTCCACTTT

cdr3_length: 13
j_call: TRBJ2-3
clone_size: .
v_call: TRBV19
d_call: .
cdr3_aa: CASSYLSTDTQYF
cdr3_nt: TGTGCCAGTAGTTACTTATCGACAGATACGCAGTATTTT

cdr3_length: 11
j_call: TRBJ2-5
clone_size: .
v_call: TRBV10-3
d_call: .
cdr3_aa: CAGGDQETQYF
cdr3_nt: TGTGCCGGGGGAGACCAAGAGACCCAGTACTTC

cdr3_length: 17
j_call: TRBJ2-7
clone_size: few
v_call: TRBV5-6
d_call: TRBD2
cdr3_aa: CASSLGVAGGPNYEQYF
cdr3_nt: TGTGCCAGCAGCTTGGGCGTAGCGGGGGGGCCAAACTACGAGCAGTACTTC

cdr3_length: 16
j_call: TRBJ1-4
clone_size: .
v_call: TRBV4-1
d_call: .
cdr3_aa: CASSHPGKVHDEKLFF
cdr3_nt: TGCGCCAGCAGCCACCCCGGGAAGGTACATGATGAAAAACTGTTTTTT

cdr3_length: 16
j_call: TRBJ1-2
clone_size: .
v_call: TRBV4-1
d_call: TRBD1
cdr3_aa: CASSQDTLRGLGGYTF
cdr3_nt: TGCGCCAGCAGCCAAGATACCCTTAGGGGGCTGGGTGGCTACACCTTC

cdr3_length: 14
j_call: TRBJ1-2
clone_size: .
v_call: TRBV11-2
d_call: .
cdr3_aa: CASSFGGGPDGYTF
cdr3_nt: TGTGCCAGCAGCTTTGGGGGTGGGCCGGATGGCTACACCTTC

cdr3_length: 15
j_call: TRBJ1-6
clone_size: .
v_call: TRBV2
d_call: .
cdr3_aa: CASSANEAKSSPLHF
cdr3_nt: TGTGCCAGCAGCGCCAATGAGGCTAAGTCTTCACCCCTCCACTTT

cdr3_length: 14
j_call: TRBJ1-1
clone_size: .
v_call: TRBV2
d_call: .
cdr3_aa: CASTKTELNTEAFF
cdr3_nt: TGTGCCAGCACTAAGACCGAACTGAACACTGAAGCTTTCTTT

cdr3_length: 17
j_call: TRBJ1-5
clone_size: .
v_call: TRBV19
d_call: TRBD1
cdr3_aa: CASSSGQGAKVSQPQHF
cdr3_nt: TGTGCCAGTAGTAGCGGCCAGGGGGCAAAAGTAAGTCAGCCCCAGCATTTT

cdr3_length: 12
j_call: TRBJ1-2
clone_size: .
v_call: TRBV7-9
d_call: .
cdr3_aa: CASSLVAYGYTF
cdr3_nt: TGTGCCAGCAGCTTAGTTGCCTATGGCTACACCTTC

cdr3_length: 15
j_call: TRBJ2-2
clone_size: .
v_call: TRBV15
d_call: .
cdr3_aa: CATSRDPGPPGELFF
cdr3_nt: TGTGCCACCAGCAGAGATCCGGGGCCCCCAGGGGAGCTGTTTTTT

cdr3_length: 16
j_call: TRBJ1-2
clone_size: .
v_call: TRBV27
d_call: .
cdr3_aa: CASSLFSTPGVYGYTF
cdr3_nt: TGTGCCAGCAGTTTATTTTCCACCCCAGGAGTCTATGGCTACACCTTC

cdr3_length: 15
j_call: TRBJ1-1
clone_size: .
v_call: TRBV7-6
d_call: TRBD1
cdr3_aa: CASSYLRDRSTEAFF
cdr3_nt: TGTGCCAGCAGCTACCTCCGGGACAGGTCCACTGAAGCTTTCTTT

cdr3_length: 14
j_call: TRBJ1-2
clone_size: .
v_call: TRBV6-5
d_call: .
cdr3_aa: CASSYLGREEGYTF
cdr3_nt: TGTGCCAGCAGTTACCTCGGCCGGGAGGAGGGCTACACCTTC

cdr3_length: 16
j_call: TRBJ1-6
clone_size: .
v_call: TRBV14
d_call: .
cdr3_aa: CASSQAVSSYNSPLHF
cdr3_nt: TGTGCCAGCAGCCAAGCAGTCAGCTCCTATAATTCACCCCTCCACTTT

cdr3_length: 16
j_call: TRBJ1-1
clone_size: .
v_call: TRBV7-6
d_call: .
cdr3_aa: CASSPIFSWRHTEAFF
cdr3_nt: TGTGCCAGCAGCCCGATCTTTTCCTGGCGGCACACTGAAGCTTTCTTT

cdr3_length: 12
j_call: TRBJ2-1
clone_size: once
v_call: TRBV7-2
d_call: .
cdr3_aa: CASKGRSDEQFF
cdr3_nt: TGTGCCAGCAAAGGCCGGTCCGATGAGCAGTTCTTC

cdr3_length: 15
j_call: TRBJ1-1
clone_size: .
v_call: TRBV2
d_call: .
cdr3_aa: CASSEALRENTEAFF
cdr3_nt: TGTGCCAGCAGTGAAGCGCTTAGGGAGAACACTGAAGCTTTCTTT

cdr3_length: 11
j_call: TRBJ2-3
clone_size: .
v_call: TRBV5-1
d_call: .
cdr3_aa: CASSDTDTQYF
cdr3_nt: TGCGCCAGCAGCGACACAGATACGCAGTATTTT

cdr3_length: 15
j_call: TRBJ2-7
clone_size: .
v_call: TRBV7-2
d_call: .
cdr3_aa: CASSPSEDVSYEQYF
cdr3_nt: TGTGCCAGCAGCCCCTCGGAGGACGTCTCCTACGAGCAGTACTTC

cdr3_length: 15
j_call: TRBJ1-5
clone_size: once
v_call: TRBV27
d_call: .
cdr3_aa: CASGAGEYSNQPQHF
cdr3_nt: TGTGCCAGCGGGGCAGGAGAATATAGCAATCAGCCCCAGCATTTT

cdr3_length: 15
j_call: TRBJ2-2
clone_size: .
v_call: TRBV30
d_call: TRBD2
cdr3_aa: CAWSRLAGNTGELFF
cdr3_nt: TGTGCCTGGAGTAGACTAGCGGGGAACACCGGGGAGCTGTTTTTT

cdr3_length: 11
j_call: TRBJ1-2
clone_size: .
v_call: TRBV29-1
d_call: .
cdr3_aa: CSVDSRAGYTF
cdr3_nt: TGCAGCGTTGACTCTAGGGCGGGCTACACCTTC

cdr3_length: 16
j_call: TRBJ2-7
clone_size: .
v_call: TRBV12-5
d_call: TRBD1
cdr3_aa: CASGPPGQGYPLEQYF
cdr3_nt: TGTGCTAGTGGTCCCCCGGGACAGGGATACCCCCTCGAGCAGTACTTC

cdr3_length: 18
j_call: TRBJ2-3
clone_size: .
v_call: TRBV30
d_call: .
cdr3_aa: CAWSVNRADRVTPYTQYF
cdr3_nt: TGTGCCTGGAGTGTAAACAGGGCTGACCGCGTTACCCCATATACGCAGTATTTT

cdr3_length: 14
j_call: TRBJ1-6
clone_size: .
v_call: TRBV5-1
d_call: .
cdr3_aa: CASSWSTANSPLHF
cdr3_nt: TGCGCCAGCAGCTGGTCGACAGCGAATTCACCCCTCCACTTT

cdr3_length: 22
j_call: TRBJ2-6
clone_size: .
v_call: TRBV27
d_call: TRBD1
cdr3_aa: CASSLRGQGMVIPHSGANVLTF
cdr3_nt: TGTGCCAGCAGCTTACGGGGACAGGGAATGGTAATACCTCACTCTGGGGCCAACGTCCTGACTTTC

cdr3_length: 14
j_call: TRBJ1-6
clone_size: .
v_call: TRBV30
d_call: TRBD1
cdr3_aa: CAWNDRAGISPLHF
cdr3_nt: TGTGCCTGGAACGACAGGGCTGGAATTTCACCCCTCCACTTT

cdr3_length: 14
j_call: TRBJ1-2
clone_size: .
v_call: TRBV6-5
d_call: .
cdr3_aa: CASSSLGGLDGYTF
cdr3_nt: TGTGCCAGCAGTTCCCTCGGAGGGCTGGATGGCTACACCTTC

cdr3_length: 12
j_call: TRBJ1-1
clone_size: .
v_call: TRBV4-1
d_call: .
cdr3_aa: CASSQEPHVPFF
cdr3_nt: TGCGCCAGCAGCCAAGAACCCCACGTACCTTTCTTT

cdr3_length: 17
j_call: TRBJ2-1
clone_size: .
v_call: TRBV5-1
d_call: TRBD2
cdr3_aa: CASSLGSGLAGAYEQFF
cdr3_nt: TGCGCCAGCAGCTTGGGCTCGGGGCTAGCGGGGGCCTATGAGCAGTTCTTC

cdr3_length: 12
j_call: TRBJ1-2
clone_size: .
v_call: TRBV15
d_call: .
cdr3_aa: CATSRAEGGYTF
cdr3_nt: TGTGCCACCAGCAGAGCAGAGGGTGGCTACACCTTC

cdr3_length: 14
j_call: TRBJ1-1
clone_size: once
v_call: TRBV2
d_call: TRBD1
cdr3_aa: CASREQGAFIVAFF
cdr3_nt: TGTGCCAGCAGAGAACAGGGGGCGTTCATTGTGGCTTTCTTT

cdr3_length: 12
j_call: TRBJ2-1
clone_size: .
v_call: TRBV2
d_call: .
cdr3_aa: CASSGDSLQQFF
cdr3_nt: TGTGCCAGCAGTGGGGACTCCCTTCAACAGTTCTTC

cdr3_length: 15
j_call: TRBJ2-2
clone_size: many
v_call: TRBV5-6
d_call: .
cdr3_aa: CASSLVGVNTGELFF
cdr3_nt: TGTGCCAGCAGCTTGGTGGGGGTTAACACCGGGGAGCTGTTTTTT

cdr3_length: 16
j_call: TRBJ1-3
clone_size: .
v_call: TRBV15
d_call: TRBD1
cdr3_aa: CATSFTGVRSGNTIYF
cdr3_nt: TGTGCCACCAGCTTCACAGGGGTGAGGTCTGGAAACACCATATATTTT

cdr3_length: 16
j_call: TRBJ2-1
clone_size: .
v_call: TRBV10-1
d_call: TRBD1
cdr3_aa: CASSESRGTGGVEQFF
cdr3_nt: TGCGCCAGCAGTGAGTCGAGGGGGACAGGGGGCGTTGAGCAGTTCTTC

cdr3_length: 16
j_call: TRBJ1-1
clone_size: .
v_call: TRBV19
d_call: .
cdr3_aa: CASSGTGKRVNTEAFF
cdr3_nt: TGTGCCAGTAGTGGTACAGGGAAGAGGGTGAACACTGAAGCTTTCTTT

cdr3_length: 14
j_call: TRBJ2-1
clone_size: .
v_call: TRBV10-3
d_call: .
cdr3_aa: CATRPGGSDNEQFF
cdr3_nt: TGTGCCACCAGGCCAGGGGGGTCGGACAATGAGCAGTTCTTC